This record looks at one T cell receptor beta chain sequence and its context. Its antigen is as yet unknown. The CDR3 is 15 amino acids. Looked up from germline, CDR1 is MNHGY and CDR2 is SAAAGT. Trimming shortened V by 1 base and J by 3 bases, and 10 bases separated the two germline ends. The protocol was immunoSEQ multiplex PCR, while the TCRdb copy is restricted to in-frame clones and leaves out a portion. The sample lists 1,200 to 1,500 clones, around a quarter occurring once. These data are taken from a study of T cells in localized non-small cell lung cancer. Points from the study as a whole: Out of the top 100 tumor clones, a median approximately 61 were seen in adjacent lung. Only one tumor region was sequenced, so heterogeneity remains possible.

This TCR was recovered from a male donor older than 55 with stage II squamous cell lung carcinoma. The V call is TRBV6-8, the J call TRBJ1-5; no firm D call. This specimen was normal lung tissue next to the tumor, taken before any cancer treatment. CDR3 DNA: TGTGCCAGCAGTTACTATGGCGGGAACAATCAGCCCCAGCATTTT. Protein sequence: CASSYYGGNNQPQHF.